The rows below give T cell receptor beta chains drawn from one sample of a study of T cell responses to AZD1222 COVID-19 vaccine. Sequencing used immunoSEQ multiplex PCR; TCRdb keeps in-frame clones, though not all of them. This table holds about 120,000 clones, about 87% found once. The sequencing used peripheral blood, collected on day 0 of AZD1222 vaccination. The receptors stem from an adult in good health. The CDR3 runs from the conserved cysteine through the conserved F or W. A D gene is named only where the DNA matches it firmly. A row's size may be missing; if present it is once, few, many or a size class.

d_call: NA; v_call: TRBV5-4; clone_size: NA; j_call: TRBJ2-4; cdr3_nt: TGTGCCAGCAGCGGGCCCGGGGGCGTCTCCAAAAACATTCAGTACTTC; cdr3_aa: CASSGPGGVSKNIQYF
d_call: NA; v_call: TRBV20-1; clone_size: NA; j_call: TRBJ2-5; cdr3_nt: TGCAGTTTCGGGACCCAGGGAACCCAGTACTTC; cdr3_aa: CSFGTQGTQYF
d_call: NA; v_call: TRBV7-8; clone_size: NA; j_call: TRBJ2-3; cdr3_nt: TGTGCCAGCAGCTTACTATGGCGAGATACGCAGTATTTT; cdr3_aa: CASSLLWRDTQYF
d_call: TRBD2; v_call: TRBV24-1; clone_size: NA; j_call: TRBJ2-1; cdr3_nt: TGTGCCACCAGTGACCGGACGACTAGCGGGAGGGGTTACAATGAGCAGTTCTTC; cdr3_aa: CATSDRTTSGRGYNEQFF
d_call: NA; v_call: TRBV15; clone_size: NA; j_call: TRBJ1-5; cdr3_nt: TGTGCCACCAGCGGCCACAGGGCCGGTCAGCCCCAGCATTTT; cdr3_aa: CATSGHRAGQPQHF
d_call: NA; v_call: TRBV19; clone_size: NA; j_call: TRBJ1-2; cdr3_nt: TGTGCCAGTAGCCCCTCTTATGGTTCGTATGGCTACACCTTC; cdr3_aa: CASSPSYGSYGYTF
d_call: NA; v_call: TRBV18; clone_size: once; j_call: TRBJ2-7; cdr3_nt: TGTGCCAGCTCACCAGGGGGGGAGCAGTACTTC; cdr3_aa: CASSPGGEQYF
d_call: TRBD1; v_call: TRBV4-1; clone_size: once; j_call: TRBJ1-1; cdr3_nt: TGCGCCAGCAGCCACACCGGGACAGGAAAGACTGAAGCTTTCTTT; cdr3_aa: CASSHTGTGKTEAFF
d_call: TRBD1; v_call: TRBV7-2; clone_size: NA; j_call: TRBJ1-1; cdr3_nt: TGTGCCAGCAGCCCTCGAGCAGGGGGTGATAACACTGAAGCTTTCTTT; cdr3_aa: CASSPRAGGDNTEAFF
d_call: NA; v_call: TRBV29-1; clone_size: NA; j_call: TRBJ1-1; cdr3_nt: TGCAGCGTTGCCGTGGACAGAGAAGCTTTCTTT; cdr3_aa: CSVAVDREAFF
d_call: NA; v_call: TRBV10-1; clone_size: NA; j_call: TRBJ2-2; cdr3_nt: TGCGCCAGCAGTGAGGGGGCAAGGGAGCTGTTTTTT; cdr3_aa: CASSEGARELFF
d_call: NA; v_call: TRBV11-2; clone_size: NA; j_call: TRBJ2-7; cdr3_nt: TGTGCCAGCAGCTTCTATATATCCTACGAGCAGTACTTC; cdr3_aa: CASSFYISYEQYF
d_call: TRBD2; v_call: TRBV30; clone_size: NA; j_call: TRBJ2-1; cdr3_nt: TGTGCCTGGAGTCCCGGGAGGGCCACGTGGAATGAGCAGTTCTTC; cdr3_aa: CAWSPGRATWNEQFF
d_call: NA; v_call: TRBV4-1; clone_size: once; j_call: TRBJ1-5; cdr3_nt: TGCGCCAGCAGCCAAGAGGGGGGGAGTCAGCCCCAGCATTTT; cdr3_aa: CASSQEGGSQPQHF
d_call: TRBD1; v_call: TRBV2; clone_size: NA; j_call: TRBJ2-6; cdr3_nt: TGTGCCAGCAGTCTGACAGGGGCACCTGGGGCCAACGTCCTGACTTTC; cdr3_aa: CASSLTGAPGANVLTF
d_call: TRBD1; v_call: TRBV6-5; clone_size: NA; j_call: TRBJ2-7; cdr3_nt: TGTGCCAGCAGCTTCGGACAGGAGATCTACGAGCAGTACTTC; cdr3_aa: CASSFGQEIYEQYF
d_call: NA; v_call: TRBV2; clone_size: NA; j_call: TRBJ2-1; cdr3_nt: TGTGCCAGCAGTCCCGACCTCCACAGGGATCGGTTCTTC; cdr3_aa: CASSPDLHRDRFF
d_call: NA; v_call: TRBV7-8; clone_size: NA; j_call: TRBJ1-1; cdr3_nt: TGTGCCAGCAGCTTGAGGGACCCGACTGAAGCTTTCTTT; cdr3_aa: CASSLRDPTEAFF
d_call: NA; v_call: TRBV20-1; clone_size: NA; j_call: TRBJ1-2; cdr3_nt: TGCAGTGTATATCAGAGACCCCGCTACACCTTC; cdr3_aa: CSVYQRPRYTF
d_call: TRBD1; v_call: TRBV5-1; clone_size: NA; j_call: TRBJ2-1; cdr3_nt: TGCGCCAGCAGCCCGGGACAGCTCAATGAGCAGTTCTTC; cdr3_aa: CASSPGQLNEQFF
d_call: NA; v_call: TRBV27; clone_size: NA; j_call: TRBJ1-2; cdr3_nt: TGTGCCAGCAGTTTATCCGGCTATGGCTACACCTTC; cdr3_aa: CASSLSGYGYTF
d_call: NA; v_call: TRBV11-2; clone_size: NA; j_call: TRBJ1-3; cdr3_nt: TGTGCCAGCAGCTTCCCTGGAAACACCATATATTTT; cdr3_aa: CASSFPGNTIYF
d_call: NA; v_call: TRBV20-1; clone_size: NA; j_call: TRBJ1-6; cdr3_nt: TGCAGTGCTAGTTTTCGGGATAATTCACCCCTCCACTTT; cdr3_aa: CSASFRDNSPLHF
d_call: NA; v_call: TRBV29-1; clone_size: NA; j_call: TRBJ1-4; cdr3_nt: TGCAGCGCCGAACCTGGGCAGGGCGGAGAAAAACTGTTTTTT; cdr3_aa: CSAEPGQGGEKLFF
d_call: NA; v_call: TRBV19; clone_size: NA; j_call: TRBJ2-7; cdr3_nt: TGTGCCAGTAGTCCCCGACAGGATCCCTACGAGCAGTACTTC; cdr3_aa: CASSPRQDPYEQYF
d_call: NA; v_call: TRBV6-5; clone_size: NA; j_call: TRBJ1-1; cdr3_nt: TGTGCCAGCAGCCGGGGGCAGGGGCAGACTGAAGCTTTCTTT; cdr3_aa: CASSRGQGQTEAFF
d_call: NA; v_call: TRBV27; clone_size: NA; j_call: TRBJ2-7; cdr3_nt: TGTGCCAGCGCCCTGACAGTTTTCTACGAGCAGTACTTC; cdr3_aa: CASALTVFYEQYF
d_call: TRBD1; v_call: TRBV5-8; clone_size: NA; j_call: TRBJ1-1; cdr3_nt: TGTGCCACCATTGGGGGAGGGGGCTTGAACACTGAAGCTTTCTTT; cdr3_aa: CATIGGGGLNTEAFF
d_call: TRBD1; v_call: TRBV6-5; clone_size: few; j_call: TRBJ1-1; cdr3_nt: TGTGCCAGCAGTTACTCTAGGCAGGGGGGCACTGAAGCTTTCTTT; cdr3_aa: CASSYSRQGGTEAFF
d_call: NA; v_call: TRBV12-3/TRBV12-4; clone_size: NA; j_call: TRBJ1-1; cdr3_nt: TGTGCCAGCAGTTTAAGGGACAACACTGAAGCTTTCTTT; cdr3_aa: CASSLRDNTEAFF
d_call: TRBD2; v_call: TRBV2; clone_size: NA; j_call: TRBJ2-1; cdr3_nt: TGTGCCAGCAGTCCGATAGCGGGGGGTAATCAGTTCTTC; cdr3_aa: CASSPIAGGNQFF
d_call: NA; v_call: TRBV6-2/TRBV6-3; clone_size: NA; j_call: TRBJ2-7; cdr3_nt: TGTGCCAGCAGCCGAGGGACCCTCGCCTACGAGCAGTACTTC; cdr3_aa: CASSRGTLAYEQYF
d_call: NA; v_call: TRBV18; clone_size: NA; j_call: TRBJ1-1; cdr3_nt: TGTGCCAGCTCACCGTACAGCGAGGCAGCTTTCTTT; cdr3_aa: CASSPYSEAAFF
d_call: NA; v_call: TRBV27; clone_size: NA; j_call: TRBJ2-4; cdr3_nt: TGTGCCAGCAGTCAGACAGTGGCCAAAAACATTCAGTACTTC; cdr3_aa: CASSQTVAKNIQYF